This entry concerns a single T cell receptor (beta chain). Its antigen is unidentified. This sample is drawn from a study of cytomegalovirus exposure and HLA in healthy donors. Findings and caveats of the study: In a later analysis, at a false discovery rate of 0.05, 17,000 or so TCR beta sequences were associated with HLA alleles. Trimming of TCR beta V- and J-genes showed a link, identified in a later analysis, to a missense DCLRE1C variant.

Trimming took off 5 bases at V and 8 bases at J, with 15 bases between the two ends. This CDR3 comprises 14 residues. Primers for the PCR totalled 60 Vbeta and 13 Jbeta. Generated by immunoSEQ multiplex PCR, the TCRdb table keeps only in-frame clones and is missing some. In the table there are about 150,000 clones, over 70% of which are singletons. The chain has TRBV23-1 and TRBJ1-4; possible D gene TRBD1, 5 bases. TRBV23-1 counts as an open reading frame of uncertain function. This receptor was obtained from a man aged 30 to 39 in good health and CMV-seropositive. Sequencing used PBMCs. In DNA, the CDR3 is TGCGCCAGCAGTGTTTGGCAGGGAGGCGAAAAACTGTTTTTT. This gives the protein CASSVWQGGEKLFF.